The rows below give T cell receptor beta chains drawn from one sample of a study of chemoradiotherapy in HPV16-positive cancers. Assay: immunoSEQ multiplex PCR; the TCRdb copy retains only in-frame clones and omits some. This sample has tens of thousands of clones, with about 88% found just once. Here the sequenced sample was blood, taken from a patient who underwent chemoradiotherapy. The receptors come from a human donor with HPV-associated anogenital cancer. Each CDR3 is given with its conserved first and last residue. The order of the fields is D gene, J gene, clone size, V gene, CDR3 protein, CDR3 DNA. A D gene is named only where the DNA matches it firmly. Some rows mark clone size as missing; the rest say once, few, many or name a class of expanded clone.

d_gene: NA
j_gene: TRBJ1-6
abundance: NA
v_gene: TRBV9
CDR3aa: CASSVSGNNSPLHF
CDR3nt: TGTGCCAGCAGCGTATCAGGGAATAATTCACCCCTCCACTTT

d_gene: NA
j_gene: TRBJ2-7
abundance: NA
v_gene: TRBV6-6
CDR3aa: CASSYRDTYEQYF
CDR3nt: TGTGCCAGCAGTTACCGGGACACCTACGAGCAGTACTTC

d_gene: NA
j_gene: TRBJ2-3
abundance: NA
v_gene: TRBV6-5
CDR3aa: CASSWKEPATQYF
CDR3nt: TGTGCCAGCAGTTGGAAGGAGCCAGCTACGCAGTATTTT

d_gene: NA
j_gene: TRBJ2-2
abundance: NA
v_gene: TRBV14
CDR3aa: CASSHNPDAGGLFF
CDR3nt: TGTGCCAGCAGCCATAACCCCGATGCGGGTGGGCTGTTTTTT

d_gene: NA
j_gene: TRBJ2-2
abundance: NA
v_gene: TRBV14
CDR3aa: CASSLVPRGATGELFF
CDR3nt: TGTGCCAGCAGCCTTGTTCCTCGCGGGGCCACCGGGGAGCTGTTTTTT

d_gene: TRBD2
j_gene: TRBJ2-7
abundance: NA
v_gene: TRBV11-3
CDR3aa: CASSFPGGPNEQYF
CDR3nt: TGTGCCAGCAGCTTCCCGGGGGGGCCCAACGAGCAGTACTTC

d_gene: NA
j_gene: TRBJ2-4
abundance: NA
v_gene: TRBV30
CDR3aa: CAWCRGGKNIQYF
CDR3nt: TGTGCCTGGTGCCGGGGCGGAAAAAACATTCAGTACTTC

d_gene: NA
j_gene: TRBJ2-1
abundance: NA
v_gene: TRBV10-3
CDR3aa: CAISPTSNEQFF
CDR3nt: TGTGCCATCAGCCCTACTAGCAATGAGCAGTTCTTC

d_gene: NA
j_gene: TRBJ1-3
abundance: NA
v_gene: TRBV5-1
CDR3aa: CASSLGSTGSGNTIYF
CDR3nt: TGCGCCAGCAGCTTGGGGTCAACAGGGAGTGGAAACACCATATATTTT

d_gene: TRBD1
j_gene: TRBJ2-7
abundance: once
v_gene: TRBV5-1
CDR3aa: CASSGGQTYEQYF
CDR3nt: TGCGCCAGCAGCGGGGGACAGACCTACGAGCAGTACTTC

d_gene: TRBD2
j_gene: TRBJ2-1
abundance: once
v_gene: TRBV7-9
CDR3aa: CASSHTSGGASYNEQFF
CDR3nt: TGTGCCAGCAGCCATACTAGCGGGGGGGCCTCCTACAATGAGCAGTTCTTC

d_gene: TRBD1
j_gene: TRBJ2-5
abundance: NA
v_gene: TRBV5-1
CDR3aa: CASSPQGDRDTETQYF
CDR3nt: TGCGCCAGCAGCCCCCAGGGTGACAGGGATACGGAGACCCAGTACTTC

d_gene: NA
j_gene: TRBJ2-7
abundance: NA
v_gene: TRBV27
CDR3aa: CASSLNSVNPLEQYF
CDR3nt: TGTGCCAGCAGTCTTAATTCCGTAAATCCTCTCGAGCAGTACTTC